This entry is about one T cell receptor (beta chain). Its antigen is not identified. The source of the sample is a study of cytomegalovirus exposure and HLA in healthy donors. Broader study findings: The authors listed 164 TCR beta chains as cytomegalovirus-associated. Subsequent analysis revealed that first-cohort TCR clusters tended to co-occur in the 120 or so validation repertoires. Many donors shared some public TCRs, even though most TCR sequences were rare.

The table came from immunoSEQ multiplex PCR; TCRdb's copy has only in-frame clones and leaves some out. The data show 150,000 to 200,000 clones, approximately 85% seen once. Sequencing was performed on PBMCs. This receptor was obtained from a woman under 30 in good health and CMV-seronegative.

CDR3 DNA sequence: TGTGCCAGCCGAGTACTCGGACAGGCCTACGAGCAGTACTTC. It translates to CASRVLGQAYEQYF. This chain joins TRBV7-2 and TRBJ2-7, with TRBD1 matching 7 bases. The CDR3 is 14 residues long. Per the germline V gene, CDR1 is SGHTA and CDR2 is FQGNSA. V shed 8 bases, J shed 2 bases, and the junction held 9 bases outside the gene matches.